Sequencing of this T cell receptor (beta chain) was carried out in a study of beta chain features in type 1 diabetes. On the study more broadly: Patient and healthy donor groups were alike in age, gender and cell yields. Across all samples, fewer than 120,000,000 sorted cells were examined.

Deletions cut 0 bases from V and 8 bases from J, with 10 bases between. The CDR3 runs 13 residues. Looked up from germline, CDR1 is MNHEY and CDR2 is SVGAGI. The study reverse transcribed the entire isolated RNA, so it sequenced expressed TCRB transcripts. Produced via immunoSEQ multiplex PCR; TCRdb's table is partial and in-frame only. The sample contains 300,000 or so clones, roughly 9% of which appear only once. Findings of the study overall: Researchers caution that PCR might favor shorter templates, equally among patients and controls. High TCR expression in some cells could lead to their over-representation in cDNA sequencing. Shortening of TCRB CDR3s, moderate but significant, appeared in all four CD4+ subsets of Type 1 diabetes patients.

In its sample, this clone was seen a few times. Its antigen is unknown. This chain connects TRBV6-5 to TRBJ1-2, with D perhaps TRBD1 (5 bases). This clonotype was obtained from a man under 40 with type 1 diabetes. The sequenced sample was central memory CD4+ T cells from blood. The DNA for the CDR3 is TGTGCCAGCAGTTACTCGGGGACCGAGGGCTACACCTTC. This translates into CASSYSGTEGYTF.